This T cell receptor (beta chain) was sequenced during a study of T-cell reconstitution after alpha-beta-depleted transplantation in children. Preparation of the TCRbeta library involved a method that used unique molecular identifiers. TCRdb reanalysed the PCR reads using MiXCR and keeps one entry per CDR3 protein. This sample yields some 600,000 distinct CDR3 sequences, of which 16% are seen a single time; 0.8% to 1.1% belongs to the top ten. The CDR3 is made up of 13 amino acids. V was pared by 3 bases and J by 10 bases, with 8 bases of the junction left unmatched. Germline values: CDR1 SGHTA, CDR2 FQGTGA.

This sequence was found in a human donor who donated a stem cell graft to a child with acute myeloid leukemia. The chain joins TRBV7-3 to TRBJ1-2; 7 bases align to TRBD1. The source was PBMCs from the stem cell graft donor, collected from the stem cell graft. The CDR3 DNA reads TGTGCCAGCAGCTTGACAGGGAGGTCGGACTACACCTTC. Translating gives CASSLTGRSDYTF.